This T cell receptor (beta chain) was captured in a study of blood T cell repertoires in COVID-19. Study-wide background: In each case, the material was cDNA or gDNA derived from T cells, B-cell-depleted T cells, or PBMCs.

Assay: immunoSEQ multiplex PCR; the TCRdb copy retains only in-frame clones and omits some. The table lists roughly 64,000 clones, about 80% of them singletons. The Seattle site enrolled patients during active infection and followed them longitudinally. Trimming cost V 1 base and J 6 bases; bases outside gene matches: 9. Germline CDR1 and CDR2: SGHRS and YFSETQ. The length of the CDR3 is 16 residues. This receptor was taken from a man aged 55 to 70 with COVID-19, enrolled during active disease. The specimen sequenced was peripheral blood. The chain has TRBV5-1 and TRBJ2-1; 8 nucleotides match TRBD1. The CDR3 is CASSLLGTGGFNEQFF. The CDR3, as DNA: TGCGCCAGCAGCTTGCTCGGGACAGGAGGCTTCAATGAGCAGTTCTTC.